The 14 T cell receptor beta chains below were found in one sample sequenced in a study of blood T cell repertoires in COVID-19. The method was immunoSEQ multiplex PCR; TCRdb's version includes in-frame clones alone and lacks a portion of them. The table records 95,000 to 150,000 clones, approximately 80% of them present only once. The sample comprised peripheral blood. These receptor sequences come from a woman in her 70s with acute or convalescent COVID-19.

The rearrangement links TRBV24-1 to TRBJ2-2; D possibly corresponds to TRBD1 (6 bases). Between the trimmed V and J ends, which lost 3 bases and 7 bases, there was a span of 11 bases. Germline CDR1 is KGHDR and CDR2 is SFDVKD. The CDR3 sequence is 14 residues long. CDR3 sequence: CATSDLTGFGELFF. The CDR3 nucleotides read TGTGCCACCAGTGATCTTACAGGGTTCGGGGAGCTGTTTTTT.

Here the CDR3 reads CASRLGQEAFF. CDR3 bases: TGTGCCAGCAGACTTGGACAGGAAGCTTTCTTT. This chain connects TRBV12-3 or TRBV12-4 to TRBJ1-1, with a weak D call TRBD1 (6 bases). Between the trimmed V and J ends, which lost 6 bases and 8 bases, there was a span of 10 bases. There are 11 residues in the CDR3.

The count of this clone is one. The chain combines TRBV5-1 with TRBJ2-6; 7 bases agree with TRBD1. CDR1 SGHRS and CDR2 YFSETQ come from the germline V gene. Trimming took 3 bases from V and 2 from J; bases not matched to a gene: 2. This CDR3 is 15 amino acids long. CDR3 nucleotide sequence: TGCGCCAGCAGCTCTGGACAGGCTGGGGCCAACGTCCTGACTTTC. Residues: CASSSGQAGANVLTF.

This clone has only a few counts. The chain has TRBV7-8 and TRBJ2-2; 11 bases map to TRBD1. V dropped 1 base and J dropped 0; count of bases not matched to a gene: 4. Germline CDR1 reads SGHVS; CDR2 reads FQNEAQ. The CDR3 runs to 18 residues. CDR3 sequence: CASSLGGTGGTNTGELFF. In DNA, the CDR3 is TGTGCCAGCAGCTTAGGGGGGACAGGGGGTACGAACACCGGGGAGCTGTTTTTT. Filled out from reference TRBV7-8 and TRBJ2-2, the complete variable domain reads GAGVSQSPRYKVAKRGQDVALRCDPISGHVSLFWYQQALGQGPEFLTYFQNEAQLDKSGLPSDRFFAERPEGSVSTLKIQRTQQEDSAVYLCASSLGGTGGTNTGELFFGEGSRLTVL.

This clone was found once. The J gene is TRBJ2-3, the V gene TRBV19; 10 positions agree with TRBD1. The CDR3 length is 17 residues. J gave up 5 bases and V 5 bases, and 13 bases lay outside the gene matches. Germline lookup yields CDR1 LNHDA and CDR2 SQIVND (reference sequence). CDR3 sequence reads: CASSPGTGEEVRDTQYF. The CDR3 DNA reads TGTGCCAGTAGTCCCGGGACAGGGGAGGAGGTCAGAGATACGCAGTATTTT.

The chain couples TRBV27 to TRBJ2-7; 7 nucleotides agree with TRBD1. V trimming: 7 bases; J trimming: 12 bases; junction bases outside the gene matches: 12. Germline-derived CDR1 and CDR2 are MNHEY and SMNVEV (reference sequence). The CDR3 has 12 amino acids. Here the CDR3 DNA reads TGTGCCAGCAAAACTGGACAGGTTCAATGGTACTTC. Translating it yields CASKTGQVQWYF.

The chain is built from TRBV20-1 and TRBJ1-1; no firm D call. The germline V and J ends were trimmed by 5 bases and 8 bases, with 12 bases remaining between them. Germline values: CDR1 DFQATT, CDR2 SNEGSKA (reference sequence). The CDR3 runs 11 residues. CDR3 protein: CSAPKTREAFF. The CDR3 nucleotides read TGCAGTGCTCCAAAGACAAGAGAAGCTTTCTTT.

This rearrangement joins TRBV9 to TRBJ2-2; D unresolved. V dropped 1 base and J dropped 3 bases, with 7 bases sitting between them. The germline CDR1 and CDR2 sequences are SGDLS and YYNGEE. The CDR3 length is 14 residues. CDR3 sequence reads: CASSVNSYTGELFF. In DNA, the CDR3 is TGTGCCAGCAGCGTAAACAGTTACACCGGGGAGCTGTTTTTT. Supplemented by reference TRBV9 and TRBJ2-2, the full variable domain reads DSGVTQTPKHLITATGQRVTLRCSPRSGDLSVYWYQQSLDQGLQFLIQYYNGEERAKGNILERFSAQQFPDLHSELNLSSLELGDSALYFCASSVNSYTGELFFGEGSRLTVL.

This clone was detected only once. The gene calls are TRBV7-6 and TRBJ2-5, with D perhaps TRBD2 (7 bases). The CDR3 covers 17 residues. Per germline, CDR1 SGHVS and CDR2 FNYEAQ. V shed 5 bases and J shed 2 bases, with 21 bases lying between them. The chain's CDR3 is CASSQGTSGVKQETQYF. In DNA form, the CDR3 reads TGTGCCAGCAGCCAGGGGACGAGCGGGGTAAAACAAGAGACCCAGTACTTC.

The V call is TRBV11-2, the J call TRBJ1-6; D is undetermined. This CDR3 contains 13 residues. Germline V lookup: CDR1 SGHAT, CDR2 FQNNGV. Trimming left V 3 bases short and J 11 bases short, with 11 bases between. CDR3 sequence: CASSFSSETPLHF. The DNA of the CDR3 is TGTGCCAGCAGCTTTTCGAGTGAAACACCCCTCCACTTT.

The chain is built from TRBV7-2 and TRBJ2-2; TRBD1 is a possible D gene (6 bases). V dropped 1 base and J dropped 6 bases, with 18 bases sitting between them. The CDR3 spans 17 residues. CDR1 is SGHTA, CDR2 FQGNSA, per germline. The CDR3 loop is CASSLDPRGNRAGELFF. The CDR3 DNA sequence: TGTGCCAGCAGCTTAGACCCAAGGGGAAACAGGGCCGGGGAGCTGTTTTTT. Complete variable domain (other parts from reference TRBV7-2 and TRBJ2-2): GAGVSQSPSNKVTEKGKDVELRCDPISGHTALYWYRQSLGQGLEFLIYFQGNSAPDKSGLPSDRFSAERTGGSVSTLTIQRTQQEDSAVYLCASSLDPRGNRAGELFFGEGSRLTVL.

The chain links TRBV19 to TRBJ1-2; 8 bases agree with TRBD1. CDR3 length: 13 amino acids. CDR1 and CDR2 from the germline V gene are LNHDA and SQIVND (reference sequence). V gave up 2 bases and J gave up 9 bases; unmatched junction bases: 5. The CDR3: CASSISRQGSYTF. CDR3 nucleotide sequence: TGTGCCAGTAGTATATCCCGACAGGGGAGCTACACCTTC.

The chain couples TRBV5-6 to TRBJ1-2, with D hard to call. Trimming cost V 4 bases and J 0 bases, with 7 bases left between them. This CDR3 spans 13 amino acids. CDR1 and CDR2 (germline): SGHDT, YYEEEE. The CDR3 reads CASSEITNYGYTF. CDR3 bases: TGTGCCAGCAGCGAGATTACTAACTATGGCTACACCTTC.

The rearrangement links TRBV12-5 to TRBJ2-5; maybe TRBD2 (6 bases). V was trimmed by 6 bases and J by 5 bases, leaving 16 bases between them. The CDR3 totals 14 residues. CDR1 is LGHNT, CDR2 FRNRAP, per germline. CDR3 residues: CASGPGWAGETQYF. CDR3 DNA sequence: TGTGCTAGTGGCCCCGGGTGGGCGGGGGAGACCCAGTACTTC.